The 28 T cell receptor beta chains below come from one sample, sequenced in a study of T cell repertoires in cytomegalovirus infection (dated by TCRdb to the late 2010s). The listed sequencing device is Illumina HiSeq 1500. TCRdb reworked the public reads: Q25 trimming with fastp, MiXCR clone assembly, productive beta chains retained. Each record represents a unique CDR3 protein, reported with the most common genes and DNA among its rows. Recorded for this sample are fewer than 350,000 distinct CDR3 sequences; roughly 29% of them occurred a single time. 20% of the sample lies in the top ten. No cognate antigen is known for these TCRs. Read against the paper, the sample's treatment or condition label means: in vitro stimulation with specific CMV peptide epitopes to enrich CMV-specific T cells. The sequencing here drew on cultured PBMCs, taken from culture after CMV antigen stimulation. These receptor sequences come from a human donor in good health (CMV status not recorded). Some clones in this sample may be carry-over from other donors' samples.

At least ten counts were recorded for this clonotype. V usage is TRBV7-9 and J usage is TRBJ1-5; no reliable D call. Germline CDR1 and CDR2: SEHNR and FQNEAQ (reference sequence). The V end lost 1 base, the J end lost 7 bases, and 2 bases lay between the germline ends. The CDR3 contains 11 residues. The CDR3 sequence is CASSLVQPQHF. In nucleotides, the CDR3 is TGTGCCAGCAGCTTAGTACAGCCCCAGCATTTT.

The DNA of the CDR3 is TGTGCCAGTCGCCTCCGGCTGGGTACGAACTATGGCTACACCTTC. Amino acid sequence: CASRLRLGTNYGYTF. This chain links TRBV27 with TRBJ1-2; D unclear. Germline V gene data show CDR1 as MNHEY and CDR2 as SMNVEV (reference sequence). This CDR3 has 15 amino acids. The V end lost 9 bases, the J end lost 2 bases, and 19 bases lay between the germline ends.

The sample holds many counts of this clonotype. The CDR3 spells CASSRYSNQPQHF. The CDR3 DNA sequence: TGTGCCAGCAGTAGATATAGCAATCAGCCCCAGCATTTT. This sequence joins TRBV7-2 and TRBJ1-5; D is ambiguous. V lost 6 bases and J lost 0, with 6 bases in between. The CDR3 covers 13 residues. Germline V gene lookup returns CDR1 SGHTA and CDR2 FQGNSA. Combining the CDR3 with reference TRBV7-2 and TRBJ1-5 gives the whole variable domain GAGVSQSPSNKVTEKGKDVELRCDPISGHTALYWYRQSLGQGLEFLIYFQGNSAPDKSGLPSDRFSAERTGGSVSTLTIQRTQQEDSAVYLCASSRYSNQPQHFGDGTRLSIL.

This chain joins TRBV6-5 and TRBJ2-7; weak D call: TRBD1 (5 bases). Trimming shortened V by 6 bases and J by 6 bases, and 15 bases separated the two germline ends. CDR3 size: 13 residues. Germline V gene data show CDR1 as MNHEY and CDR2 as SVGAGI. The CDR3, as DNA: TGTGCCAGCAGCAGGGCACTTAACGGCGAGCAGTACTTC. Translation: CASSRALNGEQYF.

The chain employs TRBV7-8 and TRBJ1-3, with D unresolved. This CDR3 spans 14 amino acids. CDR1 is SGHVS, CDR2 FQNEAQ, per germline. V gave up 1 base and J gave up 8 bases, with 12 bases separating them. Here the CDR3 reads CASSLELIGDTIYF. Written as DNA, the CDR3 is TGTGCCAGCAGCTTAGAACTCATTGGGGACACCATATATTTT. Looking up the rest from reference TRBV7-8 and TRBJ1-3 gives the full variable domain: GAGVSQSPRYKVAKRGQDVALRCDPISGHVSLFWYQQALGQGPEFLTYFQNEAQLDKSGLPSDRFFAERPEGSVSTLKIQRTQQEDSAVYLCASSLELIGDTIYFGEGSWLTVV.

V gene TRBV2 combines with J gene TRBJ1-5, with 9 bases that match TRBD1. CDR1 is SNHLY and CDR2 is FYNNEI in the germline V gene. V lost 3 bases to trimming and J lost 7 bases; unmatched junction nucleotides: 10. This CDR3 has 16 residues. The CDR3 region is CASSEAAQGARQPQHF. The CDR3 bases are TGTGCCAGCAGTGAGGCTGCACAGGGGGCTCGCCAGCCCCAGCATTTT.

The table lists this clonotype with a few counts. The CDR3, as DNA: TGTGCCAGTCACAGGGGGAGTAATTCACCCCTCCACTTT. This gives the protein CASHRGSNSPLHF. The V gene is TRBV6-1, the J gene TRBJ1-6, with 8 bases lining up with TRBD1. Germline values: CDR1 MNHNS, CDR2 SASEGT. With 9 bases clipped from V and 6 bases from J, the junction kept 4 bases outside the gene matches. The CDR3 sequence is 13 residues long.

This clonotype was recorded a few times. V is TRBV11-2 and J is TRBJ2-3; 7 bases line up with TRBD2. V gave up 3 bases and J gave up 0 bases; unmatched junction bases: 0. The CDR3 runs to 14 residues. The germline V gene has CDR1 SGHAT and CDR2 FQNNGV. Here the CDR3 reads CASSFGGSTDTQYF. The CDR3, as DNA: TGTGCCAGCAGCTTCGGGGGGAGCACAGATACGCAGTATTTT.

This clonotype turned up a few times. The chain employs TRBV7-2 and TRBJ2-7; 8 nucleotides agree with TRBD2. The germline V gene encodes CDR1 SGHTA and CDR2 FQGNSA. Germline trimming cut 3 bases from V and 3 bases from J; bases unmatched to any gene: 1. The CDR3 is 13 residues long. CDR3 coding DNA: TGTGCCAGCAGCTTTACTAGCGGCTACGAGCAGTACTTC. Its translation is CASSFTSGYEQYF.

This rearrangement joins TRBV7-8 to TRBJ2-7; possibly TRBD1 for D (7 bases). CDR1 is SGHVS, CDR2 FQNEAQ, per germline. The CDR3 has 11 amino acids. Trimming removed 8 bases at V and 6 bases at J, with 11 bases between. The CDR3 sequence is CASQGGAEQYF. In DNA, the CDR3 is TGTGCCAGCCAGGGGGGCGCCGAGCAGTACTTC.

This clonotype has more than one count but fewer than ten. The V and J genes are TRBV6-5 and TRBJ2-1; 11 nucleotides align to TRBD2. This CDR3 contains 16 residues. V was pared by 6 bases and J by 4 bases, with 8 bases of the junction left unmatched. Looked up from germline, CDR1 is MNHEY and CDR2 is SVGAGI. The CDR3 here is CASRRSGTSGYNEQFF. The CDR3 region has the DNA TGTGCCAGCAGGCGGTCGGGGACTAGCGGTTACAATGAGCAGTTCTTC.

In this sample, this clonotype turned up many times. This chain links TRBV4-2 with TRBJ1-2; no clear D gene. This CDR3 comprises 15 residues. V lost 4 bases and J lost 2, with 14 bases in between. Germline V CDR1 and CDR2: LGHNA, YNFKEQ. The CDR3 nucleotides read TGTGCCAGCAGCCGGAGCTCTACACAGAACTATGGCTACACCTTC. Translated, it gives CASSRSSTQNYGYTF.

The chain carries TRBV28 and TRBJ1-2; TRBD1 agrees at 7 bases. V lost 2 bases and J lost 4; bases outside the gene matches: 7. Germline V lookup: CDR1 MDHEN, CDR2 SYDVKM. The CDR3 contains 15 residues. The CDR3 bases are TGTGCCAGCAGTTTAGGAGGGGGCGCAGCCTATGGCTACACCTTC. It encodes CASSLGGGAAYGYTF.

This clonotype was observed at least ten times. This chain joins TRBV7-8 and TRBJ2-1; a weak D match, TRBD2 (7 bases). Germline loops: CDR1 SGHVS, CDR2 FQNEAQ. The CDR3 consists of 17 residues. V was pared by 7 bases and J by 8 bases, with 27 bases between. CDR3 in DNA: TGTGCCAGCAACGACCAGATTAGGGTTGGGGGGGGCGATGAGCAGTTCTTC. Its protein product is CASNDQIRVGGGDEQFF.

This clonotype appeared a few times. This chain joins TRBV24-1 and TRBJ2-1, with unresolved D. Deletions cut 2 bases from V and 1 base from J, with 11 bases between. CDR1 KGHDR and CDR2 SFDVKD come from the germline V gene. The CDR3 is 16 residues long. In DNA, the CDR3 is TGTGCCACCAGTGATTCGGACGCCCGATCCTACAATGAGCAGTTCTTC. This encodes CATSDSDARSYNEQFF.

This chain joins TRBV5-1 and TRBJ2-2, with 8 bases aligning to TRBD1. The CDR3 runs to 14 residues. V shed 6 bases, J shed 6 bases, and the junction held 7 bases outside the gene matches. Looked up from germline, CDR1 is SGHRS and CDR2 is YFSETQ. The CDR3 loop is CASTRTGSAGELFF. CDR3 coding DNA: TGCGCCAGCACCAGGACAGGGTCGGCCGGGGAGCTGTTTTTT.

The chain carries TRBV5-6 and TRBJ2-3; possible D gene TRBD1, 6 bases. The CDR3 loop spans 15 amino acids. The germline V gene encodes CDR1 SGHDT and CDR2 YYEEEE. V lost 0 bases to trimming and J lost 1 base, with 9 bases between them. CDR3: CASSLDRVGTDTQYF. The CDR3, as DNA: TGTGCCAGCAGCTTGGACAGGGTGGGCACAGATACGCAGTATTTT.

This clonotype appeared a few times. The CDR3: CASSQVGRKAYNEQFF. The CDR3, as DNA: TGCGCCAGCAGCCAAGTGGGCAGGAAAGCTTACAATGAGCAGTTCTTC. V is TRBV4-1 and J is TRBJ2-1; the D is unclear. Germline V gene data show CDR1 as MGHRA and CDR2 as YSYEKL. V lost 1 base, J lost 4 bases, and 14 bases lay in between. The CDR3 is 16 residues long.

V gene TRBV7-2 combines with J gene TRBJ2-1, with TRBD2 identical over 7 bases. Unmatched junction bases numbered 9, after V lost 1 base and J lost 9 bases. The germline CDR1 and CDR2 sequences are SGHTA and FQGNSA. The CDR3 is made up of 15 amino acids. The CDR3 nucleotides read TGTGCCAGCAGCTTAGACGGGAGGAATGGAGGTGAGCAGTTCTTC. Amino acids: CASSLDGRNGGEQFF.

V is TRBV7-6 and J is TRBJ2-1; 7 bases are shared with TRBD2. The CDR3 spans 16 residues. With V trimmed by 0 bases and J by 2 bases, 4 bases remained unmatched. Germline V gene sequence: CDR1 SGHVS, CDR2 FNYEAQ. This chain's CDR3 is CASSLAPSGAYNEQFF. The CDR3 nucleotides read TGTGCCAGCAGCTTAGCCCCTAGCGGAGCCTACAATGAGCAGTTCTTC.

This chain joins TRBV24-1 and TRBJ2-1; no clear D. The CDR3 length is 16 residues. Trimming pared 3 bases from V and 0 bases from J, leaving 11 bases between. Germline V lookup: CDR1 KGHDR, CDR2 SFDVKD. Here the CDR3 reads CATSDPAVSSYNEQFF. In DNA form, the CDR3 reads TGTGCCACCAGTGATCCGGCCGTTAGCTCCTACAATGAGCAGTTCTTC.

The chain uses TRBV12-3 or TRBV12-4 and TRBJ2-3, with a tentative D call TRBD1 (6 bases). The CDR3 spans 14 residues. V was cut by 5 bases and J by 4 bases, with 13 bases left in between. The CDR3 sequence is CASSHTGRPDTQYF. As DNA, the CDR3 is TGTGCCAGCAGTCACACAGGGCGTCCAGATACGCAGTATTTT.

This clonotype was counted at least ten times. J is TRBJ2-7 and V is TRBV7-9, with TRBD1 matching 8 bases. The CDR3 loop spans 16 amino acids. The germline V gene has CDR1 SEHNR and CDR2 FQNEAQ (reference sequence). J lost 0 bases, V lost 5 bases, and 9 bases had no gene match. The chain's CDR3 is CASSQEDREHSYEQYF. The CDR3 nucleotides are TGTGCCAGCAGCCAAGAGGACAGGGAGCACTCCTACGAGCAGTACTTC.

This clonotype showed up just a few times. J is TRBJ2-1 and V is TRBV6-1; D uncertain. The V and J ends lost 7 bases and 4 bases respectively, with 17 bases between them. The germline gives CDR1 MNHNS, CDR2 SASEGT. The CDR3 is 15 residues long. CDR3 DNA: TGTGCCAGCATAAGTCGACTTAGACTTTACAATGAGCAGTTCTTC. It encodes CASISRLRLYNEQFF.

This chain links TRBV7-6 with TRBJ2-2, with 11 bases identical to TRBD1. The CDR3 extends over 15 amino acids. Germline V gene sequence: CDR1 SGHVS, CDR2 FNYEAQ. J gave up 7 bases and V 6 bases, and 7 bases lay outside the gene matches. The CDR3 protein is CASRTTGTGGGELFF. In nucleotides, the CDR3 is TGTGCCAGCAGAACGACCGGGACAGGGGGCGGGGAGCTGTTTTTT.

This clonotype was counted many times. The chain couples TRBV28 to TRBJ2-7, with 8 nucleotides matching TRBD1. Germline loops: CDR1 MDHEN, CDR2 SYDVKM. V shed 5 bases, J shed 3 bases, and the junction held 6 bases outside the gene matches. This CDR3 is built from 14 residues. CDR3 in DNA: TGTGCCAGCAGTCCCGGACAGGGAGGCTACGAGCAGTACTTC. Translated, it gives CASSPGQGGYEQYF.

The rearrangement joins TRBV3-1 to TRBJ1-2, with TRBD1 identical over 9 bases. Looked up from germline, CDR1 is LGHDT and CDR2 is YNNKEL (reference sequence). The CDR3 consists of 15 residues. The trim removed 3 bases at V and 5 bases at J, leaving 7 bases unmatched. CDR3 DNA sequence: TGTGCCAGCAGCCAGCGCCGACAGGGGGTATATGGCTACACCTTC. Its translation: CASSQRRQGVYGYTF.

This clonotype occurred many times. This sequence joins TRBV27 and TRBJ2-7; 9 bases agree with TRBD2. V gave up 6 bases and J gave up 4 bases; unmatched junction bases: 13. The CDR3 consists of 16 residues. Germline V CDR1 and CDR2: MNHEY, SMNVEV (reference sequence). This CDR3 is CASRVSGLAPEYEQYF. CDR3 in DNA: TGTGCCAGCAGGGTCTCGGGACTAGCTCCAGAGTACGAGCAGTACTTC.